These T cell receptor beta chains were read from a single sample in a study of blood T cell repertoires in COVID-19. TCRdb keeps only in-frame clones here, not all; method: immunoSEQ multiplex PCR. The table lists 240,000 or so clones, over 70% of them singletons. Sequencing input: peripheral blood. All receptors come from a woman aged 80 or older with acute or convalescent COVID-19. Each CDR3 is given with its conserved first and last residue. The D gene is left open where the match is weak. Clone size is given for some rows only: seen once, a few or many times, or a class if the clone is expanded.

CDR3aa: CASTIRGAYNEQFF
CDR3nt: TGTGCCAGCACCATCCGCGGAGCCTACAATGAGCAGTTCTTC
d_gene: .
v_gene: TRBV6-5
abundance: once
j_gene: TRBJ2-1

CDR3aa: CASSDLFGRTNYGYTF
CDR3nt: TGTGCCAGCAGTGATCTGTTTGGCCGAACTAACTATGGCTACACCTTC
d_gene: .
v_gene: TRBV6-1
abundance: .
j_gene: TRBJ1-2

CDR3aa: CASSLEGSGAVAFF
CDR3nt: TGTGCCAGCAGCTTAGAGGGTTCAGGGGCTGTGGCTTTCTTT
d_gene: .
v_gene: TRBV7-2
abundance: .
j_gene: TRBJ1-1

CDR3aa: CASSLQLVINEQFF
CDR3nt: TGTGCCAGCAGCCTACAACTAGTAATCAATGAGCAGTTCTTC
d_gene: .
v_gene: TRBV2
abundance: .
j_gene: TRBJ2-1

CDR3aa: CASSPIGVLELFF
CDR3nt: TGTGCCAGCAGCCCGATCGGGGTTTTGGAACTGTTTTTT
d_gene: .
v_gene: TRBV28
abundance: few
j_gene: TRBJ1-4

CDR3aa: CASSLTGQANQPQHF
CDR3nt: TGCGCCAGCAGCTTGACCGGACAGGCAAATCAGCCCCAGCATTTT
d_gene: TRBD1
v_gene: TRBV5-1
abundance: .
j_gene: TRBJ1-5

CDR3aa: CASGTGHSTYTQYF
CDR3nt: TGTGCTAGTGGCACGGGACACAGTACATATACGCAGTATTTT
d_gene: .
v_gene: TRBV12-5
abundance: .
j_gene: TRBJ2-3

CDR3aa: CASSAGLALYEQYF
CDR3nt: TGTGCCAGCAGCGCTGGACTAGCTCTCTACGAGCAGTACTTC
d_gene: TRBD2
v_gene: TRBV9
abundance: .
j_gene: TRBJ2-7

CDR3aa: CASSVGGTSGRDEQFF
CDR3nt: TGTGCCAGCAGTGTAGGAGGGACTAGCGGGAGGGACGAGCAGTTCTTC
d_gene: TRBD2
v_gene: TRBV25-1
abundance: once
j_gene: TRBJ2-1

CDR3aa: CASSSPLRQPNYGYTF
CDR3nt: TGTGCCAGCAGCTCCCCACTCCGACAGCCTAACTATGGCTACACCTTC
d_gene: .
v_gene: TRBV7-9
abundance: .
j_gene: TRBJ1-2

CDR3aa: CATAGFSGANVLTF
CDR3nt: TGTGCCACCGCCGGGTTCTCTGGGGCCAACGTCCTGACTTTC
d_gene: .
v_gene: TRBV15
abundance: .
j_gene: TRBJ2-6

CDR3aa: CASRGQDTEAFF
CDR3nt: TGTGCCAGCAGGGGACAGGACACTGAAGCTTTCTTT
d_gene: TRBD1
v_gene: TRBV9
abundance: .
j_gene: TRBJ1-1

CDR3aa: CASSLGSARDTGELFF
CDR3nt: TGTGCCAGCAGCTTGGGGTCCGCTCGAGACACCGGGGAGCTGTTTTTT
d_gene: .
v_gene: TRBV5-6
abundance: .
j_gene: TRBJ2-2

CDR3aa: CASSLGTRTGGLVNQPQHF
CDR3nt: TGTGCCAGCAGCTTGGGAACCCGGACAGGGGGCTTAGTCAATCAGCCCCAGCATTTT
d_gene: TRBD1
v_gene: TRBV5-5
abundance: .
j_gene: TRBJ1-5

CDR3aa: CASGLRGWPQHF
CDR3nt: TGTGCTAGTGGTTTGCGGGGGTGGCCCCAGCATTTT
d_gene: .
v_gene: TRBV12-5
abundance: few
j_gene: TRBJ1-5

CDR3aa: CASSLSVEQFF
CDR3nt: TGTGCCAGCAGCCTTAGCGTTGAGCAGTTCTTC
d_gene: .
v_gene: TRBV3-1/TRBV3-2
abundance: .
j_gene: TRBJ2-1

CDR3aa: CAISSRGQGLDTQYF
CDR3nt: TGTGCCATCAGTTCGAGGGGACAGGGTCTAGATACGCAGTATTTT
d_gene: TRBD1
v_gene: TRBV10-3
abundance: .
j_gene: TRBJ2-3

CDR3aa: CASRDGIYNEQFF
CDR3nt: TGTGCCAGCAGAGACGGGATCTACAATGAGCAGTTCTTC
d_gene: .
v_gene: TRBV2
abundance: .
j_gene: TRBJ2-1

CDR3aa: CAWSVRGLGANVLTF
CDR3nt: TGTGCCTGGAGTGTGAGGGGGCTTGGGGCCAACGTCCTGACTTTC
d_gene: TRBD1
v_gene: TRBV30
abundance: .
j_gene: TRBJ2-6

CDR3aa: CASSLERGGVVSDIQYF
CDR3nt: TGTGCCAGCAGCTTAGAGCGGGGGGGCGTGGTTTCGGACATTCAGTACTTC
d_gene: TRBD2
v_gene: TRBV7-6
abundance: .
j_gene: TRBJ2-4

CDR3aa: CASSGSRALQTQYF
CDR3nt: TGTGCCAGCTCAGGATCCAGGGCCCTTCAGACCCAGTACTTC
d_gene: .
v_gene: TRBV2
abundance: .
j_gene: TRBJ2-5

CDR3aa: CASSAQPDRSGYEQYF
CDR3nt: TGCGCCAGCAGCGCGCAACCGGACAGGTCCGGCTACGAGCAGTACTTC
d_gene: TRBD1
v_gene: TRBV5-1
abundance: few
j_gene: TRBJ2-7

CDR3aa: CASSLDAGSSYNEQFF
CDR3nt: TGCGCCAGCAGCTTGGACGCGGGAAGCTCCTACAATGAGCAGTTCTTC
d_gene: .
v_gene: TRBV5-1
abundance: .
j_gene: TRBJ2-1

CDR3aa: CASSPPGGVGYGYTF
CDR3nt: TGTGCCAGCAGCCCCCCTGGGGGGGTCGGCTATGGCTACACCTTC
d_gene: .
v_gene: TRBV7-2
abundance: .
j_gene: TRBJ1-2

CDR3aa: CASSSSYRGGNTEAFF
CDR3nt: TGCGCCAGCAGCTCCTCCTACCGGGGGGGCAACACTGAAGCTTTCTTT
d_gene: .
v_gene: TRBV5-1
abundance: few
j_gene: TRBJ1-1

CDR3aa: CASSTSGRTWNEQFF
CDR3nt: TGTGCCAGTAGTACTAGCGGGAGGACTTGGAATGAGCAGTTCTTC
d_gene: TRBD2
v_gene: TRBV19
abundance: .
j_gene: TRBJ2-1

CDR3aa: CASTGLAGRGIQYF
CDR3nt: TGTGCCAGCACGGGACTAGCGGGAAGAGGCATTCAGTACTTC
d_gene: TRBD2
v_gene: TRBV2
abundance: .
j_gene: TRBJ2-4

CDR3aa: CASMVGRGGLETQYF
CDR3nt: TGTGCCAGCATGGTGGGGCGGGGGGGCCTGGAGACCCAGTACTTC
d_gene: TRBD2
v_gene: TRBV7-8
abundance: .
j_gene: TRBJ2-5

CDR3aa: CASSQATGSLLEQYF
CDR3nt: TGCGCCAGCAGCCAAGCTACAGGGTCTCTTCTCGAGCAGTACTTC
d_gene: .
v_gene: TRBV4-1
abundance: .
j_gene: TRBJ2-7

CDR3aa: CASSFRGRDSSGANVLTF
CDR3nt: TGTGCCAGCAGTTTCAGGGGCAGGGATAGCTCTGGGGCCAACGTCCTGACTTTC
d_gene: .
v_gene: TRBV27
abundance: .
j_gene: TRBJ2-6

CDR3aa: CAWRADRVGSYGYTF
CDR3nt: TGTGCCTGGAGGGCAGACAGGGTAGGAAGCTATGGCTACACCTTC
d_gene: TRBD1
v_gene: TRBV30
abundance: .
j_gene: TRBJ1-2

CDR3aa: CASSISSGRHNEQFF
CDR3nt: TGTGCCAGTAGTATCTCTAGCGGGAGGCACAATGAGCAGTTCTTC
d_gene: TRBD2
v_gene: TRBV19
abundance: .
j_gene: TRBJ2-1

CDR3aa: CASSLDRVTEKLFF
CDR3nt: TGTGCCAGCAGCTTGGACAGGGTCACTGAAAAACTGTTTTTT
d_gene: TRBD1
v_gene: TRBV6-5
abundance: .
j_gene: TRBJ1-4

CDR3aa: CASRNQGGSNQPQHF
CDR3nt: TGTGCCAGCAGGAACCAGGGGGGTAGCAATCAGCCCCAGCATTTT
d_gene: TRBD1
v_gene: TRBV28
abundance: .
j_gene: TRBJ1-5

CDR3aa: CASSPPGSTDTQYF
CDR3nt: TGTGCCAGCTCACCCCCCGGTTCCACAGATACGCAGTATTTT
d_gene: .
v_gene: TRBV18
abundance: .
j_gene: TRBJ2-3

CDR3aa: CASSYDGTKPEAFF
CDR3nt: TGTGCCAGCAGTTACGACGGGACAAAGCCTGAAGCTTTCTTT
d_gene: .
v_gene: TRBV6-2/TRBV6-3
abundance: many
j_gene: TRBJ1-1

CDR3aa: CASSLSSRGAYGYTF
CDR3nt: TGTGCCAGCAGTTTATCATCCAGGGGAGCCTATGGCTACACCTTC
d_gene: .
v_gene: TRBV28
abundance: many
j_gene: TRBJ1-2

CDR3aa: CASSAERAANEKLFF
CDR3nt: TGTGCCAGCAGTGCCGAGAGGGCCGCTAATGAAAAACTGTTTTTT
d_gene: .
v_gene: TRBV2
abundance: .
j_gene: TRBJ1-4

CDR3aa: CASSTTGGTEKLFF
CDR3nt: TGTGCCAGTAGTACCACAGGGGGAACGGAAAAACTGTTTTTT
d_gene: TRBD1
v_gene: TRBV19
abundance: .
j_gene: TRBJ1-4

CDR3aa: CASSVNPTGVNSPLHF
CDR3nt: TGTGCCAGCAGCGTAAACCCGACAGGGGTCAATTCACCCCTCCACTTT
d_gene: TRBD1
v_gene: TRBV9
abundance: .
j_gene: TRBJ1-6

CDR3aa: CASSDRAGSSGNTIYF
CDR3nt: TGTGCCAGTAGCGACCGGGCGGGAAGCTCTGGAAACACCATATATTTT
d_gene: .
v_gene: TRBV19
abundance: .
j_gene: TRBJ1-3

CDR3aa: CASHPEGASNQPQHF
CDR3nt: TGTGCCAGCCACCCGGAGGGGGCAAGCAATCAGCCCCAGCATTTT
d_gene: TRBD1
v_gene: TRBV6-5
abundance: .
j_gene: TRBJ1-5

CDR3aa: CASSFREGWADTQYF
CDR3nt: TGTGCCAGCAGCTTTCGAGAGGGATGGGCAGATACGCAGTATTTT
d_gene: .
v_gene: TRBV7-9
abundance: .
j_gene: TRBJ2-3

CDR3aa: CASSEEDRENTEAFF
CDR3nt: TGTGCCAGCAGTGAAGAGGACAGGGAGAACACTGAAGCTTTCTTT
d_gene: TRBD1
v_gene: TRBV2
abundance: once
j_gene: TRBJ1-1

CDR3aa: CASSTRGGSEPQHF
CDR3nt: TGTGCCAGTAGTACTCGAGGGGGTTCCGAGCCCCAGCATTTT
d_gene: .
v_gene: TRBV19
abundance: few
j_gene: TRBJ1-5

CDR3aa: CSASSSIGTEYSNQPQHF
CDR3nt: TGCAGTGCTAGTTCGTCGATCGGGACAGAATATAGCAATCAGCCCCAGCATTTT
d_gene: TRBD1
v_gene: TRBV20-1
abundance: .
j_gene: TRBJ1-5

CDR3aa: CASSPSTGIFGSPLHF
CDR3nt: TGTGCCAGCAGCCCCTCTACAGGGATCTTTGGATCACCCCTCCACTTT
d_gene: .
v_gene: TRBV7-8
abundance: once
j_gene: TRBJ1-6

CDR3aa: CASSQAASSYNEQFF
CDR3nt: TGCGCCAGCAGTCAAGCCGCGAGCTCCTACAATGAGCAGTTCTTC
d_gene: .
v_gene: TRBV5-1
abundance: .
j_gene: TRBJ2-1

CDR3aa: CASSPDGQGYEKLFF
CDR3nt: TGCGCCAGCAGCCCGGACGGACAGGGGTATGAAAAACTGTTTTTT
d_gene: TRBD1
v_gene: TRBV5-1
abundance: .
j_gene: TRBJ1-4

CDR3aa: CSVPGVGQGEKLFF
CDR3nt: TGCAGCGTTCCGGGGGTGGGACAGGGTGAAAAACTGTTTTTT
d_gene: TRBD1
v_gene: TRBV29-1
abundance: once
j_gene: TRBJ1-4

CDR3aa: CASSIRGTGVQPQHF
CDR3nt: TGTGCCAGTAGTATACGCGGGACAGGGGTTCAGCCCCAGCATTTT
d_gene: TRBD1
v_gene: TRBV19
abundance: .
j_gene: TRBJ1-5

CDR3aa: CASSPGQSGNTIYF
CDR3nt: TGTGCCAGCAGTCCCGGACAGTCTGGAAACACCATATATTTT
d_gene: .
v_gene: TRBV28
abundance: .
j_gene: TRBJ1-3